These 29 T cell receptor beta chains came from one sample sequenced in a study of blood T cell repertoires in COVID-19. The protocol was immunoSEQ multiplex PCR, while the TCRdb copy is restricted to in-frame clones and leaves out a portion. Here the sample spans about 190,000 clones, around 87% being singletons. The sequenced sample was peripheral blood. These receptor sequences come from a man aged 45 to 65 with acute or convalescent COVID-19.

The chain couples TRBV11-3 to TRBJ2-2; 14 bases map to TRBD2. CDR3 length equals 18 residues. V shed 6 bases and J 4 bases; nucleotides not matched to a gene: 10. CDR1 is SGHNT and CDR2 is YENEEA in the germline V gene. The DNA for the CDR3 is TGTGCCAGCAGTCCTGGGACTAGCGGGAGCGGGAGCACCGGGGAGCTGTTTTTT. Protein product: CASSPGTSGSGSTGELFF.

V gene TRBV6-6 combines with J gene TRBJ2-1; unclear D gene. This CDR3 spans 13 amino acids. CDR1 and CDR2 (germline): MNHNY, SVGAGI (reference sequence). V was clipped by 10 bases and J by 0 bases, with 10 bases between them. CDR3: CATTASSYNEQFF. CDR3 DNA sequence: TGTGCCACCACGGCTAGCTCCTACAATGAGCAGTTCTTC.

This clone was counted a few times. The CDR3 nucleotides are TGTGCCAGCAGCCAACAGGGATACACTGAAGCTTTCTTT. This codes for CASSQQGYTEAFF. This chain connects TRBV3-1 (or the pseudogene TRBV3-2) to TRBJ1-1, with D possibly being TRBD1 (5 bases). The CDR3 is 13 residues long. V was pared by 2 bases and J by 3 bases, with 7 bases between. Germline-derived CDR1 and CDR2 are LGHDT and YNNKEL (reference sequence).

The chain employs TRBV30 and TRBJ2-5; D may be TRBD1 (6 bases). V lost 2 bases and J 5 bases, leaving 12 bases between the germline ends. The CDR3 totals 13 residues. Germline V CDR1 and CDR2: GTSNPN, SVGIG (reference sequence). The CDR3 DNA reads as TGTGCCTGGAGTACGACAGGAGCCGAGACCCAGTACTTC. Amino acids: CAWSTTGAETQYF.

The chain employs TRBV28 and TRBJ2-7; unclear D gene. CDR1 is MDHEN and CDR2 is SYDVKM in the germline V gene. The CDR3 consists of 13 residues. The ends were cut back, 2 bases at V and 4 bases at J, with 9 bases in the middle. The CDR3 reads CASSLGSTYEQYV. In DNA form, the CDR3 reads TGTGCCAGCAGTTTAGGATCGACATACGAGCAGTACGTC.

This clone was picked up one time. The CDR3 loop reads CAWSTQTSTNEKLFF. CDR3 DNA: TGTGCCTGGAGTACTCAAACCTCTACGAATGAAAAACTGTTTTTT. The genes are TRBV30 and TRBJ1-4; no clear D gene. CDR1 and CDR2 (germline): GTSNPN, SVGIG (reference sequence). V gave up 2 bases and J gave up 5 bases, with 15 bases separating them. The CDR3 contains 15 residues.

V is TRBV12-5 and J is TRBJ2-3, with 14 bases identical to TRBD2. Trimming took 7 bases from V and 1 from J; bases not matched to a gene: 4. This CDR3 has 16 amino acids. Germline V gene sequence: CDR1 LGHNT, CDR2 FRNRAP. The CDR3 spells CASASGLAGGTDTQYF. CDR3 nucleotide sequence: TGTGCTAGTGCCTCGGGACTAGCGGGAGGCACAGATACGCAGTATTTT.

As DNA, the CDR3 is TGTGCCAGCAGGGGACAGGGGGATTTCTATGAGCAGTTCTTC. It is translated as CASRGQGDFYEQFF. The chain links TRBV21-1 to TRBJ2-1; the table's D call TRBD1 went unverified against the DNA. TRBV21-1 is a known pseudogene. The CDR3 length is 14 residues.

This sequence joins TRBV28 and TRBJ1-1; D gene uncertain. The ends were cut back, 5 bases at V and 1 base at J, with 14 bases in the middle. Germline CDR1 is MDHEN and CDR2 is SYDVKM. This CDR3 region has 15 residues. CDR3 loop: CASSPHRGRNTEAFF. The CDR3, as DNA: TGTGCCAGCAGTCCCCACCGGGGTCGGAACACTGAAGCTTTCTTT.

DNA for the CDR3: TGCGCCAGCAGCGCAAGGGGCGAGCAGTACTTC. This gives the protein CASSARGEQYF. The rearrangement joins TRBV5-1 to TRBJ2-7; D perhaps matches TRBD1 (5 bases). This CDR3 is built from 11 residues. CDR1 is SGHRS and CDR2 is YFSETQ in the germline V gene. With 4 bases removed from V and 6 bases from J, the gap between germline ends came to 8 bases.

This chain uses TRBV4-2 with TRBJ2-2, with TRBD2 matching over 8 bases. Germline V CDR1 and CDR2: LGHNA, YNFKEQ. V shed 0 bases and J 7 bases; nucleotides not matched to a gene: 10. The CDR3 has 17 amino acids. The DNA for the CDR3 is TGTGCCAGCAGCCAAGATGGGAGCGGGAGTGGGGTCGGGGAGCTGTTTTTT. Encoded protein: CASSQDGSGSGVGELFF.

V and J are TRBV7-2 and TRBJ1-1; maybe TRBD1 (6 bases). CDR1 and CDR2 from the germline V gene are SGHTA and FQGNSA. Trimming took 7 bases from V and 1 from J, leaving 16 bases between them. The CDR3 consists of 15 residues. CDR3: CASILSARGNTEAFF. In nucleotides, the CDR3 is TGTGCCAGCATCCTTAGCGCCAGGGGGAACACTGAAGCTTTCTTT.

The CDR3, as DNA: TGTGCCAGCAGTTGGACAGGGGTCCGGGGCACTGAAGCTTTCTTT. It is translated as CASSWTGVRGTEAFF. The rearrangement links TRBV3-1 (or the pseudogene TRBV3-2) to TRBJ1-1; 9 bases align to TRBD1. The V gene's germline CDR1 is LGHDT and CDR2 YNNKEL (reference sequence). Trimming at V came to 6 bases and at J to 4 bases, leaving 9 bases not matched to a gene. This CDR3 comprises 15 residues.

The genes are TRBV4-2 and TRBJ2-5, with 9 bases matching TRBD2. CDR3 length: 16 residues. Germline V CDR1 and CDR2: LGHNA, YNFKEQ. V was clipped by 0 bases and J by 5 bases; unmatched bases: 7. The CDR3 DNA sequence: TGTGCCAGCAGCCAAGATCCGGCGGGGGGGCAGGAGACCCAGTACTTC. This encodes CASSQDPAGGQETQYF.

The chain recombines TRBV5-4 with TRBJ2-2, with a possible D match to TRBD2 (6 bases). CDR1 is SGHNT, CDR2 YYREEE, per germline (reference sequence). This CDR3 comprises 14 residues. The V end was cut by 4 bases, the J end by 1 base, with 8 bases between. In DNA, the CDR3 is TGTGCCAGCAGCCGGGACTGGAACACCGGGGAGCTGTTTTTT. Translation gives CASSRDWNTGELFF.

The V call is TRBV19, the J call TRBJ1-2; D call uncertain. CDR3 length: 13 residues. Trimming left V 6 bases short and J 1 base short, with 9 bases between. Germline V gives CDR1 LNHDA, CDR2 SQIVND (reference sequence). The CDR3: CASRYGSNYGYTF. CDR3 DNA: TGTGCCAGTAGGTATGGGAGTAACTATGGCTACACCTTC.

V is TRBV9 and J is TRBJ2-3, with D possibly TRBD1 on 5 matching bases. This CDR3 comprises 15 residues. Looked up from germline, CDR1 is SGDLS and CDR2 is YYNGEE. Trimming shortened V by 0 bases and J by 0 bases, and 8 bases separated the two germline ends. The CDR3 coding sequence is TGTGCCAGCAGCGTAGAGGGGCTGAGCACAGATACGCAGTATTTT. Translation gives CASSVEGLSTDTQYF.

The V gene is TRBV28, the J gene TRBJ1-1; D is possibly TRBD1 (5 bases). Germline loops: CDR1 MDHEN, CDR2 SYDVKM. Between the trimmed V and J ends, which lost 4 bases and 1 base, there was a span of 16 bases. The CDR3 length is 16 residues. As DNA, the CDR3 is TGTGCCAGCAGTTCTCTGGAAGGGACTAGGAACACTGAAGCTTTCTTT. Translation gives CASSSLEGTRNTEAFF.

V gene TRBV27 combines with J gene TRBJ2-1; D remains ambiguous. CDR3 length: 17 amino acids. V lost 2 bases and J lost 7, with 21 bases in between. CDR1 MNHEY and CDR2 SMNVEV come from the germline V gene (reference sequence). The CDR3 protein is CASSLRPTQRGLNEQFF. The CDR3 DNA reads TGTGCCAGCAGTTTAAGACCCACCCAACGTGGGCTAAATGAGCAGTTCTTC.

J is TRBJ2-5 and V is TRBV7-8, with 10 bases fitting TRBD2. The CDR3 has 15 amino acids. CDR1 is SGHVS and CDR2 is FQNEAQ in the germline V gene. V was clipped by 4 bases and J by 3 bases; unmatched bases: 5. The CDR3 DNA is TGTGCCAGCAGCTCGGGACTAGCGCGGGAAGAGACCCAGTACTTC. This encodes CASSSGLAREETQYF.

This chain connects TRBV9 to TRBJ2-5; 10 bases are a match to TRBD2. There are 14 residues in the CDR3. V dropped 4 bases and J dropped 4; count of bases not matched to a gene: 4. Germline V lookup: CDR1 SGDLS, CDR2 YYNGEE. DNA for the CDR3: TGTGCCAGCAGCCCTAGCGGGAGCGGAGAGACCCAGTACTTC. This translates into CASSPSGSGETQYF.

This chain joins TRBV5-6 and TRBJ1-1; D is possibly TRBD1 (5 bases). Trimming left V 8 bases short and J 3 bases short, with 14 bases between. This CDR3 spans 13 amino acids. Germline values: CDR1 SGHDT, CDR2 YYEEEE. CDR3 DNA: TGTGCCAGTTTCGTTGTAGGGGACACTGAAGCTTTCTTT. Encoded protein: CASFVVGDTEAFF.

The rearrangement links TRBV27 to TRBJ2-1, with 10 bases fitting TRBD1. V shed 6 bases, J shed 4 bases, and the junction held 6 bases outside the gene matches. The length of the CDR3 is 15 residues. Per germline, CDR1 MNHEY and CDR2 SMNVEV (reference sequence). CDR3 DNA: TGTGCCAGCAGCCCCGGGACAGGGGTTTACAATGAGCAGTTCTTC. Residues: CASSPGTGVYNEQFF.

The J gene is TRBJ2-7, the V gene TRBV7-9; 15 bases are shared with TRBD2. Looked up from germline, CDR1 is SEHNR and CDR2 is FQNEAQ (reference sequence). The CDR3 contains 16 residues. With 4 bases clipped from V and 4 bases from J, the junction kept 5 bases outside the gene matches. In nucleotides, the CDR3 is TGTGCCAGCAGCTCCGCCGGGACTAGCGGGGGGTACGAGCAGTACTTC. It specifies CASSSAGTSGGYEQYF.

The chain combines TRBV6-2 or TRBV6-3 with TRBJ1-1; possibly TRBD1 for D (6 bases). The CDR3 has 17 residues. Trimming shortened V by 5 bases and J by 5 bases, and 24 bases separated the two germline ends. Germline CDR1 reads MNHEY; CDR2 reads SVGEGT. CDR3 DNA: TGTGCCAGCAGTATCCATGAACAGGGAGCAAGTGTGACTGAAGCTTTCTTT. Translation gives CASSIHEQGASVTEAFF.

This rearrangement joins TRBV28 to TRBJ2-1; a possible D gene is TRBD2 (6 bases). Germline V gives CDR1 MDHEN, CDR2 SYDVKM. The CDR3 has 14 residues. The germline V and J ends were trimmed by 6 bases and 2 bases, with 11 bases remaining between them. The CDR3 reads CASSLRETYNEQFF. CDR3 nucleotide sequence: TGTGCCAGCAGCCTCCGGGAGACCTACAATGAGCAGTTCTTC.

This chain uses TRBV7-9 with TRBJ2-1; 13 bases are shared with TRBD2. J lost 0 bases, V lost 5 bases, and 10 bases had no gene match. The CDR3 totals 19 residues. Germline loops: CDR1 SEHNR, CDR2 FQNEAQ (reference sequence). In nucleotides, the CDR3 is TGTGCCAGCAGCCAAAGACTAGCGGGGGGCCAGAGCTCCTACAATGAGCAGTTCTTC. Protein: CASSQRLAGGQSSYNEQFF.

The chain employs TRBV27 and TRBJ1-5; TRBD1 matches at 8 bases. The CDR3 length is 14 residues. Germline lookup yields CDR1 MNHEY and CDR2 SMNVEV (reference sequence). J was trimmed by 6 bases and V by 6 bases; bases with no gene match: 7. CDR3 bases: TGTGCCAGCAGCTTGGACAGGGTGGCTCAGCCCCAGCATTTT. Translation: CASSLDRVAQPQHF.

The chain carries TRBV11-2 and TRBJ2-3; 7 nucleotides line up with TRBD2. The junction had 13 bases not matched to a gene; V was cut back by 7 bases and J by 3 bases. CDR1 is SGHAT, CDR2 FQNNGV, per germline. This CDR3 region has 16 residues. This chain's CDR3 is CASNSIGGGLTDTQYF. The CDR3 nucleotides read TGTGCCAGCAACTCCATCGGGGGAGGGTTAACAGATACGCAGTATTTT.